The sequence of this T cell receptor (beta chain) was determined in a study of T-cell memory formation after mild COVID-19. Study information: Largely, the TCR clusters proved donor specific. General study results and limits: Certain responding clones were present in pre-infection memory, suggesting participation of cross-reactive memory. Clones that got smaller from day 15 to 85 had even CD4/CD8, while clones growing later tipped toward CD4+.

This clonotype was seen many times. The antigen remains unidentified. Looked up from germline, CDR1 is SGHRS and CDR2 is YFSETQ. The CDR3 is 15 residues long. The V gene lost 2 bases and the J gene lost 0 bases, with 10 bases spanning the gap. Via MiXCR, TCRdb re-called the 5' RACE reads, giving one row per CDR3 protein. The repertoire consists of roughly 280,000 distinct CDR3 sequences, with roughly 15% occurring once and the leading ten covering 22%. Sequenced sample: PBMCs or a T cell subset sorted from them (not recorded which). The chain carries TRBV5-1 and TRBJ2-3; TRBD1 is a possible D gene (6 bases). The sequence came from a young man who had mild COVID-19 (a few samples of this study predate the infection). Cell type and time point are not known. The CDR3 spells CASSFRTDSTDTQYF. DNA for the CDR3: TGCGCCAGCAGCTTCAGGACAGATAGCACAGATACGCAGTATTTT.